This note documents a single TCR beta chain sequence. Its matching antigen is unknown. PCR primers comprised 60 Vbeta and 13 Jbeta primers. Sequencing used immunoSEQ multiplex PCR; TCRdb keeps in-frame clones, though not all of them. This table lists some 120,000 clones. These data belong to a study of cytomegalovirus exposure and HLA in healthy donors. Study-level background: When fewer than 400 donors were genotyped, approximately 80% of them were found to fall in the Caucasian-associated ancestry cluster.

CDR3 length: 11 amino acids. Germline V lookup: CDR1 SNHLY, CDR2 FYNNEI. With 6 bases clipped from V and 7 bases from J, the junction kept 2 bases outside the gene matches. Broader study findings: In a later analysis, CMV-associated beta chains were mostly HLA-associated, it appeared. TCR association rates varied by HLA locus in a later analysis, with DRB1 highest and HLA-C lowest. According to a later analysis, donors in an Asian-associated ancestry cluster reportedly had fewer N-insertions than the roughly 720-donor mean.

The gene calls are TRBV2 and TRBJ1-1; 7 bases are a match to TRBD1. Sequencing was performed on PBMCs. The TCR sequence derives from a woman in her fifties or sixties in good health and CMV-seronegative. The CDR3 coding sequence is TGTGCCAGCAGGAGGGACAGTGAAGCTTTCTTT. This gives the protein CASRRDSEAFF.